Here is one TCR beta chain with its context. These data come from a study of blood T cell repertoires in COVID-19. Study information: Samples of COVID-19 (acute and convalescent) were obtained from the United States, Italy and Spain. T cells, B-cell-depleted T cells, or PBMCs supplied cDNA or gDNA.

In the authors' methods: From reference gene primer amplification, estimates of nucleated cell counts were derived. TCRdb's table, derived via immunoSEQ multiplex PCR, lists solely in-frame clones and lacks some. D and trimming were read from the DNA, whereas the V and J calls and clone size are those reported in that table. The table records approximately 27,000 clones, nearly 90% of them present only once. V shed 5 bases and J 1 base; nucleotides not matched to a gene: 4. The CDR3 has 15 amino acids. Germline V gene sequence: CDR1 KGHDR, CDR2 SFDVKD. Material for sequencing was peripheral blood. The chain is built from TRBV24-1 and TRBJ2-5, with 9 bases matching TRBD1. This receptor was obtained from a human donor with acute or convalescent COVID-19. The donor label of this sample is uncertain. CDR3 nucleotides: TGTGCCACCAGTGCCGGGACAGGGATCCAAGAGACCCAGTACTTC. This encodes CATSAGTGIQETQYF.